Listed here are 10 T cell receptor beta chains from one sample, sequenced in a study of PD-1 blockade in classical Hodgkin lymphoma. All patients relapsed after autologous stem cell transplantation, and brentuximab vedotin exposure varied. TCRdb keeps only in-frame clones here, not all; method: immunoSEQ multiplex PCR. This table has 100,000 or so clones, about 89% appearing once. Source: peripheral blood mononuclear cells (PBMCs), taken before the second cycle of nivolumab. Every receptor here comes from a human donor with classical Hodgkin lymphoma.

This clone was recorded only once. CDR3 sequence reads: CASSGGTGKDTQYF. DNA for the CDR3: TGTGCCAGCAGTGGGGGGACAGGGAAAGATACGCAGTATTTT. The rearrangement links TRBV9 to TRBJ2-3; 9 nucleotides match TRBD1. The CDR3 is made up of 14 amino acids. Trimming cost V 5 bases and J 5 bases; bases outside gene matches: 6. The germline gives CDR1 SGDLS, CDR2 YYNGEE.

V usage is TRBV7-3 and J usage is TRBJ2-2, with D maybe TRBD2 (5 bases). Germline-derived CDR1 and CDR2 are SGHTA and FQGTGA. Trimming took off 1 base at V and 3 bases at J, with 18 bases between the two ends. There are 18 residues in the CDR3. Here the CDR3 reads CASSLMGVREADTGELFF. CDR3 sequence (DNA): TGTGCCAGCAGCTTAATGGGAGTTAGGGAAGCGGACACCGGGGAGCTGTTTTTT. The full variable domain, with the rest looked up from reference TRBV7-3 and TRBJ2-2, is GAGVSQTPSNKVTEKGKYVELRCDPISGHTALYWYRQSLGQGPEFLIYFQGTGAADDSGLPNDRFFAVRPEGSVSTLKIQRTERGDSAVYLCASSLMGVREADTGELFFGEGSRLTVL.

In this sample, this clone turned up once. The CDR3 DNA reads as TGTGCCAGTAGTATGGGGACTATCCAAGAGACCCAGTACTTC. It is translated as CASSMGTIQETQYF. The chain joins TRBV19 to TRBJ2-5, with 7 bases identical to TRBD2. V was clipped by 3 bases and J by 1 base; unmatched bases: 2. There are 14 residues in the CDR3. The germline V gene encodes CDR1 LNHDA and CDR2 SQIVND (reference sequence).

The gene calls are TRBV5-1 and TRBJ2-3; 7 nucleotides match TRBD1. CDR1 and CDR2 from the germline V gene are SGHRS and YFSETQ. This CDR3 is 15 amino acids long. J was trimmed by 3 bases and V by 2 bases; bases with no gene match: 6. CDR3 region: CASSFTGDATDTQYF. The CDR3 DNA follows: TGCGCCAGCAGCTTCACAGGGGACGCGACAGATACGCAGTATTTT. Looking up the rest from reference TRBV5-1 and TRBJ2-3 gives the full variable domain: KAGVTQTPRYLIKTRGQQVTLSCSPISGHRSVSWYQQTPGQGLQFLFEYFSETQRNKGNFPGRFSGRQFSNSRSEMNVSTLELGDSALYLCASSFTGDATDTQYFGPGTRLTVL.

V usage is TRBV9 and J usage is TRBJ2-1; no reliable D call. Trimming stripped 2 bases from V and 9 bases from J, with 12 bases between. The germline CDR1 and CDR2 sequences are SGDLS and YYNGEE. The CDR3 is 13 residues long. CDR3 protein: CASSVVGASEQFF. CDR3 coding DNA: TGTGCCAGCAGCGTTGTAGGAGCGAGTGAGCAGTTCTTC.

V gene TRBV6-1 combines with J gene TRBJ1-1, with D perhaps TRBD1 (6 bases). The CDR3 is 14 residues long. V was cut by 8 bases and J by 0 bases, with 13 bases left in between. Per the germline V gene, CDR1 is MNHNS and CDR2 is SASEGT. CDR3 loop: CASRTDSMNTEAFF. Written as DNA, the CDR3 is TGTGCCAGCCGGACAGACTCCATGAACACTGAAGCTTTCTTT.

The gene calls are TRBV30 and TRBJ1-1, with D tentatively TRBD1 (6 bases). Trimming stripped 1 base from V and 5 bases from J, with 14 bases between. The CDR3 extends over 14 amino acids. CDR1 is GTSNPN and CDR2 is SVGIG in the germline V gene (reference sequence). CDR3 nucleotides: TGTGCCTGGAGTGGTGGAGGGGGAGGGACTGAAGCTTTCTTT. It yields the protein CAWSGGGGGTEAFF.

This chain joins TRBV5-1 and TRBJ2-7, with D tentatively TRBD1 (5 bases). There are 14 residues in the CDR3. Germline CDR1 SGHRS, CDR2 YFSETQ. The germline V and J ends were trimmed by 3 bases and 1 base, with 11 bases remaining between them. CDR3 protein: CASSSYDRSYEQYF. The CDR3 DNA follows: TGCGCCAGCAGCTCGTACGACAGATCCTACGAGCAGTACTTC.

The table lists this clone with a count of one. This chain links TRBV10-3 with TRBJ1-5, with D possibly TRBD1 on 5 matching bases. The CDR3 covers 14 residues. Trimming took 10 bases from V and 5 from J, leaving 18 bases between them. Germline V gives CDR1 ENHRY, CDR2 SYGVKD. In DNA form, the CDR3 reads TGTGCCACCCAGATTCAGGGCTTAGATCAGCCCCAGCATTTT. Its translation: CATQIQGLDQPQHF.

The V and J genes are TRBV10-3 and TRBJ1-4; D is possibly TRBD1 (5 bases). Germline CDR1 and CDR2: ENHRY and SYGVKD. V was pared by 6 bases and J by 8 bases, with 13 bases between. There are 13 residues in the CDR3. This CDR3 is CAIRPGPGEKLFF. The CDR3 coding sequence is TGTGCCATCAGGCCGGGACCAGGAGAAAAACTGTTTTTT.